The clone carrying this T cell receptor beta chain has only a few counts. Its antigen is still unknown. Using immunoSEQ multiplex PCR, the repertoire was profiled, and TCRdb retains in-frame clones only, with some absent. The sample carries fewer than 30,000 clones, 75% to 85% recorded once. The data derive from a study of T cells in narcolepsy. Study context: Patients with NT1 or NT2 and healthy control donors were enrolled.

Looked up from germline, CDR1 is KGHSH and CDR2 is LQKENI. This CDR3 has 15 amino acids. Trimming took off 5 bases at V and 8 bases at J, with 18 bases between the two ends. Study-wide results and caveats: Reportedly, autoreactive clonotypes were serially detected in patients' blood but not controls'. No autoreactive T cell clone sequences appeared in some memory CD4+ repertoires.

The origin of this receptor is a human donor in good health. The J gene is TRBJ1-4, the V gene TRBV18, with D perhaps TRBD1 (6 bases). Sequences were obtained from memory (CD45RA-) CD4+ T cells from blood. CDR3 nucleotide sequence: TGTGCCAGCTCAACGAGACAGGCGGGTGGAGAAAAACTGTTTTTT. It codes for CASSTRQAGGEKLFF.